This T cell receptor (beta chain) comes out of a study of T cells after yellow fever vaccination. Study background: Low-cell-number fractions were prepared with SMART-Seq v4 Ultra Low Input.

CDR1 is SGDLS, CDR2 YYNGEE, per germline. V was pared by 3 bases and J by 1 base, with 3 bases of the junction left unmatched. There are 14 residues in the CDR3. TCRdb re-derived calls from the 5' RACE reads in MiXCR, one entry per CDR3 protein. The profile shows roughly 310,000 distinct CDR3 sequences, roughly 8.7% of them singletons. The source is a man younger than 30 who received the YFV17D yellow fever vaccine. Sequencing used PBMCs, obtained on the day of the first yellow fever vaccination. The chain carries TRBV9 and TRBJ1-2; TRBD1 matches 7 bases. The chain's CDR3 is CASSEDRHNYGYTF. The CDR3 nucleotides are TGTGCCAGCAGCGAGGACAGGCATAACTATGGCTACACCTTC.